The 18 T cell receptor beta chains in this list originate from one sample, sequenced in a study of T cell responses to AZD1222 COVID-19 vaccine. The protocol was immunoSEQ multiplex PCR, while the TCRdb copy is restricted to in-frame clones and leaves out a portion. The repertoire holds 120,000 to 150,000 clones, with more than 70% as singletons. The sample was peripheral blood, taken 28 days after the second AZD1222 dose. These receptors all come from an adult who received the AZD1222 COVID-19 vaccine.

V usage is TRBV19 and J usage is TRBJ2-7; no clear D gene. The CDR3 extends over 13 amino acids. V was cut by 4 bases and J by 0 bases, with 7 bases left in between. CDR1 and CDR2 (germline): LNHDA, SQIVND (reference sequence). DNA for the CDR3: TGTGCCAGTAGTAGGACCCTCTCCTACGAGCAGTACTTC. It yields the protein CASSRTLSYEQYF.

V usage is TRBV11-2 and J usage is TRBJ1-1; 8 bases fit TRBD1. Germline V gene data show CDR1 as SGHAT and CDR2 as FQNNGV. The CDR3 runs to 14 residues. Trimming at V came to 5 bases and at J to 1 base, leaving 3 bases not matched to a gene. CDR3 amino acids: CASSQQGGNTEAFF. In nucleotides, the CDR3 is TGTGCCAGCAGCCAACAGGGGGGGAACACTGAAGCTTTCTTT.

This clone has only one observation. CDR3 nucleotide sequence: TGTGCCAGCAGCCAAGTACTCAACTACGAGCAGTACTTC. As protein: CASSQVLNYEQYF. The J gene is TRBJ2-7, the V gene TRBV14; no clear D. Trimming pared 1 base from V and 3 bases from J, leaving 7 bases between. Germline V gene lookup returns CDR1 SGHDN and CDR2 FVKESK. The CDR3 runs 13 residues.

This chain joins TRBV9 and TRBJ2-1, with 9 positions matching TRBD2. The V segment lost 0 bases and the J segment 0 bases; nucleotides outside the gene matches: 13. Germline values: CDR1 SGDLS, CDR2 YYNGEE. The CDR3 contains 20 residues. The chain's CDR3 is CASSVGGFSGGPSSYNEQFF. Here the CDR3 DNA reads TGTGCCAGCAGCGTAGGAGGGTTTAGCGGGGGCCCGAGCTCCTACAATGAGCAGTTCTTC.

This clone has a single count. The chain uses TRBV19 and TRBJ2-6; D not certain. The CDR3 has 15 amino acids. Germline loops: CDR1 LNHDA, CDR2 SQIVND (reference sequence). V was clipped by 3 bases and J by 0 bases, with 6 bases between them. The CDR3 loop is CASSIGPSGANVLTF. In DNA form, the CDR3 reads TGTGCCAGTAGTATCGGACCCTCTGGGGCCAACGTCCTGACTTTC. Complete variable domain (other parts from reference TRBV19 and TRBJ2-6): DGGITQSPKYLFRKEGQNVTLSCEQNLNHDAMYWYRQDPGQGLRLIYYSQIVNDFQKGDIAEGYSVSREKKESFPLTVTSAQKNPTAFYLCASSIGPSGANVLTFGAGSRLTVL.

The chain carries TRBV5-4 and TRBJ2-3; D unresolved. CDR1 and CDR2 from the germline V gene are SGHNT and YYREEE (reference sequence). This CDR3 spans 14 amino acids. V was clipped by 4 bases and J by 2 bases, with 11 bases between them. The CDR3 DNA follows: TGTGCCAGCAGCCCCGGGCCAGCCACAGATACGCAGTATTTT. It encodes CASSPGPATDTQYF. Using reference TRBV5-4 and TRBJ2-3 for the parts outside the CDR3, the full variable domain is ETGVTQSPTHLIKTRGQQVTLRCSSQSGHNTVSWYQQALGQGPQFIFQYYREEENGRGNFPPRFSGLQFPNYSSELNVNALELDDSALYLCASSPGPATDTQYFGPGTRLTVL.

V is TRBV5-6 and J is TRBJ2-7, with D perhaps matching TRBD2 (6 bases). V gave up 4 bases and J gave up 3 bases, with 8 bases separating them. The germline gives CDR1 SGHDT, CDR2 YYEEEE. CDR3 size: 12 residues. As DNA, the CDR3 is TGTGCCAGCAGCCTGGACTACTACGAGCAGTACTTC. Amino acids: CASSLDYYEQYF.

The chain combines TRBV6-5 with TRBJ2-7; the D is unclear. V was cut by 8 bases and J by 0 bases, with 8 bases left in between. The germline V gene has CDR1 MNHEY and CDR2 SVGAGI. The CDR3 is made up of 12 amino acids. The CDR3 here is CASSRNSYEQYF. CDR3 in DNA: TGTGCCAGCTCGCGGAACTCCTACGAGCAGTACTTC.

This clone occurred a few times. V and J are TRBV7-9 and TRBJ2-5; D is unresolved. The CDR3 length is 14 residues. Germline loops: CDR1 SEHNR, CDR2 FQNEAQ (reference sequence). V lost 5 bases and J 4 bases, leaving 14 bases between the germline ends. The CDR3 is CASSPLGGRETQYF. For the CDR3, the DNA is TGTGCCAGCAGCCCCCTGGGCGGCCGAGAGACCCAGTACTTC.

The chain recombines TRBV19 with TRBJ1-5; D uncertain. The CDR3 length is 14 residues. The V end lost 0 bases, the J end lost 6 bases, and 9 bases lay between the germline ends. From germline, CDR1 is LNHDA and CDR2 SQIVND (reference sequence). The chain's CDR3 is CASSIEGWRQPQHF. CDR3 in DNA: TGTGCCAGTAGTATAGAAGGCTGGCGTCAGCCCCAGCATTTT.

The chain uses TRBV9 and TRBJ1-1, with 7 bases that match TRBD1. Unmatched junction bases numbered 6, after V lost 3 bases and J lost 4 bases. The CDR3 runs to 14 residues. The germline gives CDR1 SGDLS, CDR2 YYNGEE. DNA of the CDR3: TGTGCCAGCAGCGCCTCGGGACAGAGCACTGAAGCTTTCTTT. It specifies CASSASGQSTEAFF. The entire variable domain, with the rest obtained from reference TRBV9 and TRBJ1-1, is as follows: DSGVTQTPKHLITATGQRVTLRCSPRSGDLSVYWYQQSLDQGLQFLIQYYNGEERAKGNILERFSAQQFPDLHSELNLSSLELGDSALYFCASSASGQSTEAFFGQGTRLTVV.

This chain connects TRBV7-2 to TRBJ2-7; TRBD2 matches at 13 bases. There are 15 residues in the CDR3. The germline CDR1 and CDR2 sequences are SGHTA and FQGNSA. With 3 bases clipped from V and 9 bases from J, the junction kept 8 bases outside the gene matches. CDR3 amino acids: CASSFGLAGAIGQYF. The CDR3 bases are TGTGCCAGCAGCTTCGGACTAGCGGGAGCCATAGGGCAGTACTTC.

The chain couples TRBV18 to TRBJ1-6; D unresolved. The CDR3 is 15 amino acids. Germline lookup yields CDR1 KGHSH and CDR2 LQKENI. Trimming shortened V by 3 bases and J by 6 bases, and 12 bases separated the two germline ends. Here the CDR3 reads CASSPSTALNSPLHF. As DNA, the CDR3 is TGTGCCAGCTCACCCTCGACGGCGCTTAATTCACCCCTCCACTTT. Full variable domain (remainder filled in from reference TRBV18 and TRBJ1-6): NAGVMQNPRHLVRRRGQEARLRCSPMKGHSHVYWYRQLPEEGLKFMVYLQKENIIDESGMPKERFSAEFPKEGPSILRIQQVVRGDSAAYFCASSPSTALNSPLHFGNGTRLTVT.

The chain combines TRBV29-1 with TRBJ2-7; D might be TRBD1 (6 bases). The germline V gene has CDR1 SQVTM and CDR2 ANQGSEA. The CDR3 totals 15 residues. Trimming removed 6 bases at V and 2 bases at J, with 20 bases between. CDR3 in DNA: TGCAGCGTCGTGGACAGTCATCTATCTCCCTACGAGCAGTACTTC. Its translation is CSVVDSHLSPYEQYF.

The chain links TRBV5-6 to TRBJ1-4, with a weak D call TRBD1 (5 bases). The CDR3 is 15 residues long. Per the germline V gene, CDR1 is SGHDT and CDR2 is YYEEEE. Trimming removed 2 bases from V and 1 base from J, with 9 bases in between. CDR3 nucleotides: TGTGCCAGCAGCTTTAACGGGGGAACTAATGAAAAACTGTTTTTT. Its translation is CASSFNGGTNEKLFF. The full variable domain, completed using reference TRBV5-6 and TRBJ1-4, is DAGVTQSPTHLIKTRGQQVTLRCSPKSGHDTVSWYQQALGQGPQFIFQYYEEEERQRGNFPDRFSGHQFPNYSSELNVNALLLGDSALYLCASSFNGGTNEKLFFGSGTQLSVL.

This clone was observed a single time. The chain joins TRBV2 to TRBJ1-6, with 7 bases fitting TRBD1. The V segment lost 2 bases and the J segment 4 bases; nucleotides outside the gene matches: 8. CDR1 is SNHLY and CDR2 is FYNNEI in the germline V gene. The CDR3 totals 17 residues. The CDR3 nucleotides are TGTGCCAGCAGTGAAAGGGGGGACAGTAGGTATAATTCACCCCTCCACTTT. It translates to CASSERGDSRYNSPLHF.

V and J are TRBV7-9 and TRBJ2-5, with D possibly called TRBD1 or TRBD2 (6 bases each). The germline gives CDR1 SEHNR, CDR2 FQNEAQ (reference sequence). The V end was cut by 5 bases, the J end by 4 bases, with 20 bases between. The CDR3 loop spans 16 amino acids. The CDR3 protein is CASSPLGWGRGETQYF. CDR3 in DNA: TGTGCCAGCAGCCCCCTCGGTTGGGGGCGGGGAGAGACCCAGTACTTC.

The chain is built from TRBV30 and TRBJ2-5, with D perhaps matching TRBD2 (6 bases). V lost 3 bases and J lost 5, with 7 bases in between. CDR1 is GTSNPN, CDR2 SVGIG, per germline (reference sequence). The CDR3 covers 11 residues. CDR3 sequence reads: CAWSGGETQYF. CDR3 bases: TGTGCCTGGAGCGGGGGTGAGACCCAGTACTTC. The full variable domain, completed using reference TRBV30 and TRBJ2-5, is SQTIHQWPATLVQPVGSPLSLECTVEGTSNPNLYWYRQAAGRGLQLLFYSVGIGQISSEVPQNLSASRPQDRQFILSSKKLLLSDSGFYLCAWSGGETQYFGPGTRLLVL.